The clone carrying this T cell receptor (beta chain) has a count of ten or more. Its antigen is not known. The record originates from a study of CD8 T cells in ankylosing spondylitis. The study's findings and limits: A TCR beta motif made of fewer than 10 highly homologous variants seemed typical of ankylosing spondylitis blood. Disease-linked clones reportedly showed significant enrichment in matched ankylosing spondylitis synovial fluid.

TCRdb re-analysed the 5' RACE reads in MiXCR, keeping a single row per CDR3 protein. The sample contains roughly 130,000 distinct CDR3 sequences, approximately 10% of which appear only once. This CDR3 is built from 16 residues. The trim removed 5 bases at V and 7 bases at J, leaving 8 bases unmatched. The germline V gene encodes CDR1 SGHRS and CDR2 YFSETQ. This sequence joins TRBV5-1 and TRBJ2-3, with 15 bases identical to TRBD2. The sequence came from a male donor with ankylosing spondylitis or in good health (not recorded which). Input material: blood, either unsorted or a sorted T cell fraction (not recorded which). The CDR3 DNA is TGCGCCAGCAGTCCGGGACTAGCGGGAGGATGGAATACGCAGTATTTT. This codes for CASSPGLAGGWNTQYF.